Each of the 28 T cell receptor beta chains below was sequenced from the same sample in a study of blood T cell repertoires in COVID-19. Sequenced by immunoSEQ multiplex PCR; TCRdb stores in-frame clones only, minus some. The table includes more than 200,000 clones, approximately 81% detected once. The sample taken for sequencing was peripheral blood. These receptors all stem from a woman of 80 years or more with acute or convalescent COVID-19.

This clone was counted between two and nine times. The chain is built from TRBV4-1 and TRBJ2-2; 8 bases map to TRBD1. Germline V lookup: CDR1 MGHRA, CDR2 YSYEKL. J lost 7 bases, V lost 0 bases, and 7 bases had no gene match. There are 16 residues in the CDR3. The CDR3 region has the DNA TGCGCCAGCAGCCAAGAGCCCACAGGGGGTAACGGGGAGCTGTTTTTT. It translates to CASSQEPTGGNGELFF.

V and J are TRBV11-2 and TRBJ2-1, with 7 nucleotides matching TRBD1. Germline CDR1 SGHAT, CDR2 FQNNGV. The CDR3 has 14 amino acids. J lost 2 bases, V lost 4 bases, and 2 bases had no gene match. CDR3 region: CASSSDRAYNEQFF. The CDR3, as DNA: TGTGCCAGCAGCTCCGACAGGGCCTACAATGAGCAGTTCTTC.

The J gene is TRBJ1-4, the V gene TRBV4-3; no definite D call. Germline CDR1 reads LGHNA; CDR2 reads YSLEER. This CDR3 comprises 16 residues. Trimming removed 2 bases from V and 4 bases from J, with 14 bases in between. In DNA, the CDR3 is TGCGCCAGCAGCCAATATCTCGGAGAGGGTAATGAAAAACTGTTTTTT. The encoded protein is CASSQYLGEGNEKLFF.

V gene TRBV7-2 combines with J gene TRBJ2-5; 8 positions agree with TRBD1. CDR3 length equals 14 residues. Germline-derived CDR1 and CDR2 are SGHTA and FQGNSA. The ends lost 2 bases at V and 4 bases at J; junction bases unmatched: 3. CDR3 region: CASSLQGARETQYF. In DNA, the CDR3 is TGTGCCAGCAGCTTACAGGGGGCGCGAGAGACCCAGTACTTC.

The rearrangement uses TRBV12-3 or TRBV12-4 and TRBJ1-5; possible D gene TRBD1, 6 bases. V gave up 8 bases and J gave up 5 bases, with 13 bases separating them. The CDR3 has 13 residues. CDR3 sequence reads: CASVRGADQPQHF. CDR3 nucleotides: TGTGCCAGCGTCAGGGGCGCCGATCAGCCCCAGCATTTT.

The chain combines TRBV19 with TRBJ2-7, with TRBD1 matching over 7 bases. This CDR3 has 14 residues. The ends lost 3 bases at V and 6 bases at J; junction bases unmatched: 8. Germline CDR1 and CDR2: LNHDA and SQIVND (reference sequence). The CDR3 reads CASSMAMTGIEQYF. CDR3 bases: TGTGCCAGTAGTATGGCAATGACAGGGATCGAGCAGTACTTC.

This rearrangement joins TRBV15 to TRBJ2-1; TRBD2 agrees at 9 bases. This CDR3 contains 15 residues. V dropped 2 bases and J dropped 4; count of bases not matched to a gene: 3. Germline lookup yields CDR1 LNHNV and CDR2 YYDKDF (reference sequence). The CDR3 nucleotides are TGTGCCACCAGCAGAACTAGCGGGTCTTACAATGAGCAGTTCTTC. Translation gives CATSRTSGSYNEQFF. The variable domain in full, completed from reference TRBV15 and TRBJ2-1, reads DAMVIQNPRYQVTQFGKPVTLSCSQTLNHNVMYWYQQKSSQAPKLLFHYYDKDFNNEADTPDNFQSRRPNTSFCFLDIRSPGLGDTAMYLCATSRTSGSYNEQFFGPGTRLTVL.

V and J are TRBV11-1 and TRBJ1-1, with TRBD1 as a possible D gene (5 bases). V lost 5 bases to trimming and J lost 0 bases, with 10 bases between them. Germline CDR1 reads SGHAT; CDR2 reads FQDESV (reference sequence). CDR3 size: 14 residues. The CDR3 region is CASSLDNLNTEAFF. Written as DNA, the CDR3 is TGTGCCAGCAGCCTGGACAACCTGAACACTGAAGCTTTCTTT.

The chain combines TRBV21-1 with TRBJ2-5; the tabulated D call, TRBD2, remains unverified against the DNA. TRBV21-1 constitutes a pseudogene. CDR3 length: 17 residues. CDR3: CASSKIPRGGGQETQYF. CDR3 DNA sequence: TGTGCCAGCAGCAAAATCCCCAGGGGAGGGGGTCAAGAGACCCAGTACTTC.

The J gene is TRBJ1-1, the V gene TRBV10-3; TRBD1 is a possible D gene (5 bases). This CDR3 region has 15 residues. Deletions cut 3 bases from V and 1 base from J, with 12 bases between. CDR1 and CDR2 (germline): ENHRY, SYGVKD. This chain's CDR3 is CAISDGRGGNTEAFF. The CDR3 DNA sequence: TGTGCCATCAGTGATGGTAGGGGAGGGAACACTGAAGCTTTCTTT.

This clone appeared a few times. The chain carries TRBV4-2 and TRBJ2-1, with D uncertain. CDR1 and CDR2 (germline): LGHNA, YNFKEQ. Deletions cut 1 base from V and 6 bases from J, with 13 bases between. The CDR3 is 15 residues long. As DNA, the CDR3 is TGTGCCAGCAGCCAAGGCGGCGGTAAGGCCAATGAGCAGTTCTTC. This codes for CASSQGGGKANEQFF.

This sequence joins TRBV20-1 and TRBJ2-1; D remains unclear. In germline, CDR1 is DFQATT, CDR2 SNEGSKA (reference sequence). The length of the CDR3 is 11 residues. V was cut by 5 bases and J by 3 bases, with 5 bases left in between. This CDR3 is CSAPGYNEQFF. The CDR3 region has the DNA TGCAGTGCTCCAGGCTACAATGAGCAGTTCTTC.

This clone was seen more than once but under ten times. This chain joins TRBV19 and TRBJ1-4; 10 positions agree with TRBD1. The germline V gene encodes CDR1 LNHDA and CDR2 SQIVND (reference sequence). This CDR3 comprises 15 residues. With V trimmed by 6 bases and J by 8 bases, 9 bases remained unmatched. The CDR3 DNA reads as TGTGCCAGTAGGGCAACCGGGACAGGGGAAGAAAAACTGTTTTTT. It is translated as CASRATGTGEEKLFF.

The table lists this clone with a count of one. CDR3 amino acids: CASSFWGEGYNEQFF. CDR3 nucleotides: TGTGCCAGCAGTTTTTGGGGAGAAGGCTACAATGAGCAGTTCTTC. This sequence joins TRBV27 and TRBJ2-1; D is possibly TRBD2 (5 bases). With 3 bases removed from V and 3 bases from J, the gap between germline ends came to 12 bases. CDR3 size: 15 residues. Per germline, CDR1 MNHEY and CDR2 SMNVEV (reference sequence).

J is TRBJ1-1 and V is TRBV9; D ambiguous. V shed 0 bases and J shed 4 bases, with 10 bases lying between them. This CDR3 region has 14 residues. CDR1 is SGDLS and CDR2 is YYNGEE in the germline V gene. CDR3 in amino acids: CASSVASEGTEAFF. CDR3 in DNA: TGTGCCAGCAGCGTAGCTTCGGAGGGCACTGAAGCTTTCTTT.

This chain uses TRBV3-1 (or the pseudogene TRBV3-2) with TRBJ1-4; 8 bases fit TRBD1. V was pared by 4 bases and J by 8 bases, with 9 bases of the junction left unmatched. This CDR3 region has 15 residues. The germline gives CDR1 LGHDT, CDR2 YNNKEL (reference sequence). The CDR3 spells CASSLGQGGREKLFF. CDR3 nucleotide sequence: TGTGCCAGCAGCCTAGGACAGGGAGGAAGAGAAAAACTGTTTTTT.

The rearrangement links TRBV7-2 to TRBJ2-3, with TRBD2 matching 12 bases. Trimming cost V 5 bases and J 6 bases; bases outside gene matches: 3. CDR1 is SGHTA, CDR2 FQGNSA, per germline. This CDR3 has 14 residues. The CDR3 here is CASSPGLAGDTQYF. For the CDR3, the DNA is TGTGCCAGCAGCCCCGGACTAGCGGGGGATACGCAGTATTTT.

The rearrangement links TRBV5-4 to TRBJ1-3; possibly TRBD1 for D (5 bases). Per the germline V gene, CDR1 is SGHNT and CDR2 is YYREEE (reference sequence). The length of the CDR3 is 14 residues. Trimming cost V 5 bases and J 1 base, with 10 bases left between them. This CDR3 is CASSSGISGNTIYF. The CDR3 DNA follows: TGTGCCAGCAGTTCAGGGATATCTGGAAACACCATATATTTT.

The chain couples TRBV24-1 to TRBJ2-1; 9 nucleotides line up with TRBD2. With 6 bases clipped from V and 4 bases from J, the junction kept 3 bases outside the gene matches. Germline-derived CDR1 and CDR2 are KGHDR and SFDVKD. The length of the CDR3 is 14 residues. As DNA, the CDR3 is TGTGCCACCAGTCCTCTAGCGGGATACAATGAGCAGTTCTTC. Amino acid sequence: CATSPLAGYNEQFF.

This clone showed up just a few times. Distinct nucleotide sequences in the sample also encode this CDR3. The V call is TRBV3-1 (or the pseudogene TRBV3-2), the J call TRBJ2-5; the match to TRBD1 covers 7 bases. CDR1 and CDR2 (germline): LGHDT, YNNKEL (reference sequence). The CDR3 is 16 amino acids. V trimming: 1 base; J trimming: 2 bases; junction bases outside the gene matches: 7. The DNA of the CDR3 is TGTGCCAGCAGCCAAGGGACAGGTAGAGCTCAAGAGACCCAGTACTTC. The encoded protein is CASSQGTGRAQETQYF.

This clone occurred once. The CDR3 is CASSVGASGPNYEQYF. The CDR3 region has the DNA TGTGCCAGCAGCGTAGGAGCTAGCGGGCCTAACTACGAGCAGTACTTC. The V gene is TRBV9, the J gene TRBJ2-7; 8 positions match TRBD2. This CDR3 has 16 amino acids. Germline CDR1 and CDR2: SGDLS and YYNGEE. V lost 0 bases to trimming and J lost 3 bases; unmatched junction nucleotides: 8.

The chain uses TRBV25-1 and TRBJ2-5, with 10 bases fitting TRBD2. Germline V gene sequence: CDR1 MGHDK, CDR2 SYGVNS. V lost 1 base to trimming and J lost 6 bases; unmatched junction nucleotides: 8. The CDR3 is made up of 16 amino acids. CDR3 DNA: TGTGCCAGCAGTGAATTGGGAAGCGGGGGGGTAAAGACCCAGTACTTC. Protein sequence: CASSELGSGGVKTQYF.

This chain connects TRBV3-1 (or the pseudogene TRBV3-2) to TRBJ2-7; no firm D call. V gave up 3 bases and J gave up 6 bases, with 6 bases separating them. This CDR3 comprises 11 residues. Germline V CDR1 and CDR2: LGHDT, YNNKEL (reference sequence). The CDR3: CASSHAGEQYF. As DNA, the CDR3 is TGTGCCAGCAGCCACGCCGGCGAGCAGTACTTC.

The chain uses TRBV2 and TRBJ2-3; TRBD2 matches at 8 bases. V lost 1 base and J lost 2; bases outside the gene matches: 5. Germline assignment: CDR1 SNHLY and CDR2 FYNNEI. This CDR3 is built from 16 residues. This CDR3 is CASSEGGGGPTDTQYF. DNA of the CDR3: TGTGCCAGCAGTGAAGGGGGCGGGGGGCCCACAGATACGCAGTATTTT.

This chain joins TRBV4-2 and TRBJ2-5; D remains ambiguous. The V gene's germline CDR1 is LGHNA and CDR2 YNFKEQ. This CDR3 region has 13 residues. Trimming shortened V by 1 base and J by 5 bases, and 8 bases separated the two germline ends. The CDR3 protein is CASSQATRETQYF. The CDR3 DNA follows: TGTGCCAGCAGCCAAGCTACGCGGGAGACCCAGTACTTC.

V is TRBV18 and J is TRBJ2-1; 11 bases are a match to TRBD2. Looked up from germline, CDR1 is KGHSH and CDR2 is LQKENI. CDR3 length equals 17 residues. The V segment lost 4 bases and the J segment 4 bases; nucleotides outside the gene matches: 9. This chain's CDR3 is CASSLRTSGQSYNEQFF. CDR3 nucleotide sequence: TGTGCCAGCTCACTTCGGACTAGCGGGCAAAGTTACAATGAGCAGTTCTTC. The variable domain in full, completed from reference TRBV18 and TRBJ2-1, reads NAGVMQNPRHLVRRRGQEARLRCSPMKGHSHVYWYRQLPEEGLKFMVYLQKENIIDESGMPKERFSAEFPKEGPSILRIQQVVRGDSAAYFCASSLRTSGQSYNEQFFGPGTRLTVL.

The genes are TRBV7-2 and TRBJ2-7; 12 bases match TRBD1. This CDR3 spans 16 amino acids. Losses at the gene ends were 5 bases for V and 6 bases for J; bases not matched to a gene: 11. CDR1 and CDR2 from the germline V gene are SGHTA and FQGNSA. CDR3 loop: CASSLKTGTGGGEQYF. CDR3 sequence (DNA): TGTGCCAGCAGCCTGAAAACCGGGACAGGGGGCGGCGAGCAGTACTTC.

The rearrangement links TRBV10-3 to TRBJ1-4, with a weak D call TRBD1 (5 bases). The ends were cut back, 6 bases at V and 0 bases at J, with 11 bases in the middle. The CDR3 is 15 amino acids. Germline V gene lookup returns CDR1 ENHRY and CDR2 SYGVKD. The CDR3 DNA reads TGTGCCATCAGAGCCTCGGGGGCAACTAATGAAAAACTGTTTTTT. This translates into CAIRASGATNEKLFF.